Shown below are 10 T cell receptor beta chains from a single sample sequenced in a study of T-cell reconstitution after alpha-beta-depleted transplantation in children. Preparation of the TCRbeta library used unique molecular identifiers. MiXCR, applied by TCRdb to the PCR reads, yields one record per CDR3 protein. This sample carries more than 2,500 distinct CDR3 sequences, roughly 27% of them seen once, and the ten largest clones take 60% to 70%. Sequenced material: PBMCs, mostly from graft donor cells, taken 60 days after TCRalphabeta/CD19-depleted stem cell transplant. The receptors originated from a male patient between 2 and 15 years old who had a stem cell transplant for acute myeloid leukemia, so the T cells may come from the graft donor.

By frequency in the sample, this clonotype is medium-sized. This chain connects TRBV5-6 to TRBJ1-3; 7 bases align to TRBD1. With V trimmed by 3 bases and J by 7 bases, 4 bases remained unmatched. The length of the CDR3 is 13 residues. The germline CDR1 and CDR2 sequences are SGHDT and YYEEEE. CDR3 amino acids: CASSSGQANTIYF. For the CDR3, the DNA is TGTGCCAGCAGCTCAGGACAGGCGAACACCATATATTTT.

This chain links TRBV29-1 with TRBJ2-3, with D unresolved. Per germline, CDR1 SQVTM and CDR2 ANQGSEA. This CDR3 region has 12 residues. This CDR3 is CAYDWGSDTQYF. The CDR3 coding sequence is TGCGCGTATGATTGGGGATCAGATACGCAGTATTTT.

This clonotype was counted ten times or more. V usage is TRBV6-5 and J usage is TRBJ1-6, with 8 bases that match TRBD1. Germline assignment: CDR1 MNHEY and CDR2 SVGAGI. The CDR3 spans 15 residues. V was pared by 2 bases and J by 7 bases, with 4 bases of the junction left unmatched. This CDR3 reads CASSYHQGANSPLHF. The CDR3 nucleotides read TGTGCCAGCAGTTACCACCAGGGGGCGAATTCACCCCTCCACTTT.

The V and J genes are TRBV6-9 and TRBJ1-1; unclear D gene. This CDR3 is 18 amino acids long. Germline CDR1 is MNHGY and CDR2 is SVAAGI. DNA for the CDR3: TGTGGGACCAGTTATTTAGGTTTAGAACGACAAAGCAACACTGAAGCTTTCTTT. This translates into CGTSYLGLERQSNTEAFF.

This clonotype was seen repeatedly, ten times or more. V is TRBV4-1 and J is TRBJ2-7, with a possible D match to TRBD1 (6 bases). V lost 3 bases, J lost 3 bases, and 12 bases lay in between. The V gene's germline CDR1 is MGHRA and CDR2 YSYEKL. CDR3 size: 14 residues. For the CDR3, the DNA is TGCGCCAGCAGCCATGAAACAGGGCTCTACGAGCAGTACGTC. Translating it yields CASSHETGLYEQYV.

At least ten counts were recorded for this clonotype. The chain recombines TRBV19 with TRBJ2-1; unclear D gene. V was trimmed by 3 bases and J by 10 bases, leaving 13 bases between them. Germline V gene lookup returns CDR1 LNHDA and CDR2 SQIVND (reference sequence). This CDR3 contains 13 residues. CDR3 loop: CASSISHIREQFF. The CDR3, as DNA: TGTGCCAGTAGTATCTCCCACATTCGGGAGCAGTTCTTC.

The V call is TRBV7-2, the J call TRBJ2-2; D not resolved. The CDR3 is 15 amino acids. Germline V gene sequence: CDR1 SGHTA, CDR2 FQGNSA. The V end lost 5 bases, the J end lost 2 bases, and 12 bases lay between the germline ends. CDR3 DNA: TGTGCCAGCAGCCTCTCCAGGATTAACACCGGGGAGCTGTTTTTT. Amino acid sequence: CASSLSRINTGELFF.

The rearrangement uses TRBV7-2 and TRBJ2-7; 9 bases map to TRBD1. J gave up 6 bases and V 5 bases, and 8 bases lay outside the gene matches. CDR1 is SGHTA, CDR2 FQGNSA, per germline. The CDR3 runs to 14 residues. CDR3 in DNA: TGTGCCAGCAGCCCAGGGACAGGGACACGCGAGCAGTACTTC. Translated: CASSPGTGTREQYF.

This clonotype has a handful of counts. This chain joins TRBV19 and TRBJ2-6; 9 nucleotides align to TRBD2. The CDR3 totals 18 residues. CDR1 is LNHDA and CDR2 is SQIVND in the germline V gene (reference sequence). The V segment lost 3 bases and the J segment 0 bases; nucleotides outside the gene matches: 6. The CDR3 region has the DNA TGTGCCAGTAGTATCTCTAGCGGGGCTCTCTCTGGGGCCAACGTCCTGACTTTC. Encoded protein: CASSISSGALSGANVLTF.

In its sample, this clonotype was seen many times. Here the CDR3 DNA reads TGTGCCAGCAGCTTAGGGCAGGATAGGGAGCAGTACTTC. Amino acids: CASSLGQDREQYF. The gene calls are TRBV7-9 and TRBJ2-7; D is undetermined. This CDR3 is built from 13 residues. Germline loops: CDR1 SEHNR, CDR2 FQNEAQ (reference sequence). The germline V and J ends were trimmed by 1 base and 7 bases, with 11 bases remaining between them.